What follows are 20 T cell receptor beta chains derived from one specimen sequenced in a study of blood T cell repertoires in COVID-19. Sequenced by immunoSEQ multiplex PCR; TCRdb stores in-frame clones only, minus some. The table records around 310,000 clones, nearly 90% of them present only once. The sample comprised peripheral blood. These receptors were collected from a woman aged 40 to 50 with COVID-19, enrolled during active disease.

This clone occurred once. This chain uses TRBV6-5 with TRBJ2-7; D uncertain. The CDR3 spans 13 residues. The germline V and J ends were trimmed by 10 bases and 1 base, with 14 bases remaining between them. The germline gives CDR1 MNHEY, CDR2 SVGAGI. The CDR3 bases are TGTGCCATTCGAGGTGGCGGATCCTACGAGCAGTACTTC. Protein: CAIRGGGSYEQYF.

V gene TRBV9 combines with J gene TRBJ1-3, with unresolved D. V was trimmed by 4 bases and J by 0 bases, leaving 8 bases between them. The germline V gene has CDR1 SGDLS and CDR2 YYNGEE. The CDR3 spans 14 residues. In DNA form, the CDR3 reads TGTGCCAGCAGCCCCCAGGCCTCTGGAAACACCATATATTTT. Translated, it gives CASSPQASGNTIYF.

This chain uses TRBV6-6 with TRBJ1-5; 8 nucleotides match TRBD1. Germline CDR1 is MNHNY and CDR2 is SVGAGI (reference sequence). CDR3 length: 14 amino acids. The V segment lost 4 bases and the J segment 9 bases; nucleotides outside the gene matches: 8. CDR3 bases: TGTGCCAGCAGTTCAGGACAGGGCCTATGGCCCCAGCATTTT. As protein: CASSSGQGLWPQHF.

This chain uses TRBV10-3 with TRBJ2-7, with 8 bases that match TRBD1. Trimming took 0 bases from V and 5 from J; bases not matched to a gene: 12. Germline CDR1 ENHRY, CDR2 SYGVKD. This CDR3 contains 17 residues. CDR3 region: CAISESWATGVGDEQYF. The CDR3 coding sequence is TGTGCCATCAGTGAGTCGTGGGCGACAGGGGTAGGCGACGAGCAGTACTTC.

This sequence joins TRBV2 and TRBJ1-6; D is undetermined. Germline values: CDR1 SNHLY, CDR2 FYNNEI. The CDR3 sequence is 16 residues long. V was clipped by 5 bases and J by 0 bases, with 11 bases between them. CDR3 DNA sequence: TGTGCCAGCAGTAACGTTGCGAGCTCCTATAATTCACCCCTCCACTTT. Amino acid sequence: CASSNVASSYNSPLHF.

This chain joins TRBV5-1 and TRBJ2-1; 9 bases agree with TRBD1. Germline-derived CDR1 and CDR2 are SGHRS and YFSETQ. The ends lost 4 bases at V and 8 bases at J; junction bases unmatched: 10. CDR3 length: 15 residues. The CDR3 coding sequence is TGCGCCAGCAGCATCGCAGTGGACAGGGGTGATGAGCAGTTCTTC. This encodes CASSIAVDRGDEQFF. Full variable domain (outside the CDR3, taken from reference TRBV5-1 and TRBJ2-1): KAGVTQTPRYLIKTRGQQVTLSCSPISGHRSVSWYQQTPGQGLQFLFEYFSETQRNKGNFPGRFSGRQFSNSRSEMNVSTLELGDSALYLCASSIAVDRGDEQFFGPGTRLTVL.

V and J are TRBV30 and TRBJ1-1, with D maybe TRBD1 (6 bases). Germline CDR1 is GTSNPN and CDR2 is SVGIG (reference sequence). V was trimmed by 0 bases and J by 0 bases, leaving 8 bases between them. The CDR3 contains 14 residues. CDR3 nucleotides: TGTGCCTGGAGTGTCACAGGGCTGAACACTGAAGCTTTCTTT. Translation gives CAWSVTGLNTEAFF.

The sample holds one count of this clone. The chain couples TRBV4-1 to TRBJ2-1, with TRBD2 identical over 9 bases. The J segment lost 8 bases and the V segment lost 1 base, leaving 18 bases of the junction unmatched. The CDR3 sequence is 19 residues long. Germline loops: CDR1 MGHRA, CDR2 YSYEKL. The CDR3 coding sequence is TGCGCCAGCAGCCAAGGGGGACTCGCGGGGGGGCCCGGTCGCGATGAGCAGTTCTTC. It is translated as CASSQGGLAGGPGRDEQFF.

The rearrangement uses TRBV7-3 and TRBJ2-5, with TRBD2 matching over 9 bases. This CDR3 comprises 15 residues. Trimming took 2 bases from V and 2 from J; bases not matched to a gene: 3. Germline lookup yields CDR1 SGHTA and CDR2 FQGTGA. CDR3 region: CASSLAGGNQETQYF. The CDR3 DNA reads TGTGCCAGCAGCTTAGCGGGAGGGAATCAAGAGACCCAGTACTTC.

The chain has TRBV21-1 and TRBJ1-6; the table's D call TRBD1 went unverified against the DNA. TRBV21-1 represents a pseudogene. This CDR3 region has 16 residues. The CDR3 region is CASSKQGHTYNSPLHF. The CDR3 region has the DNA TGTGCCAGCAGCAAGCAGGGACATACCTATAATTCACCCCTCCACTTT.

The J gene is TRBJ2-2, the V gene TRBV4-3; TRBD2 is a possible D gene (5 bases). The CDR3 is 14 amino acids. CDR1 is LGHNA and CDR2 is YSLEER in the germline V gene. V was cut by 5 bases and J by 6 bases, with 13 bases left in between. CDR3 sequence reads: CASSSGLIPGELFF. CDR3 nucleotide sequence: TGCGCCAGCAGCTCTGGACTGATCCCCGGGGAGCTGTTTTTT.

This clone was seen once. The same CDR3 can be traced to other DNA sequences in this sample. The chain joins TRBV19 to TRBJ1-5, with D possibly being TRBD1 (6 bases). The CDR3 extends over 15 amino acids. Trimming stripped 2 bases from V and 0 bases from J, with 8 bases between. Germline values: CDR1 LNHDA, CDR2 SQIVND (reference sequence). The CDR3 sequence: CASSINRDSNQPQHF. The CDR3 DNA reads TGTGCCAGTAGTATAAACAGGGATAGCAATCAGCCCCAGCATTTT.

This clone was observed a single time. The chain carries TRBV27 and TRBJ2-1, with a possible D match to TRBD1 (6 bases). This CDR3 has 15 residues. V shed 6 bases and J shed 0 bases, with 12 bases lying between them. Germline V CDR1 and CDR2: MNHEY, SMNVEV (reference sequence). This CDR3 is CASSPQGSSYNEQFF. The CDR3 bases are TGTGCCAGCAGCCCCCAGGGGAGCTCCTACAATGAGCAGTTCTTC.

The CDR3 nucleotides are TGTGCCAGCAGCCCCTTAGACGGCGGGAGGTTCAGGAATGAGCAGTTCTTC. Amino acid sequence: CASSPLDGGRFRNEQFF. The chain joins TRBV7-9 to TRBJ2-1; 8 bases match TRBD2. CDR3 length: 17 residues. The V and J ends lost 5 bases and 7 bases, in that order; junction bases with no gene match: 16. Per germline, CDR1 SEHNR and CDR2 FQNEAQ (reference sequence).

The count of this clone is one. The chain combines TRBV5-5 with TRBJ1-3; D is unclear. The germline CDR1 and CDR2 sequences are SGHKS and YYEKEE (reference sequence). The ends were cut back, 3 bases at V and 0 bases at J, with 10 bases in the middle. The CDR3 totals 15 residues. In DNA, the CDR3 is TGTGCCAGCAGCTCTTCCGGGTCCTCTGGAAACACCATATATTTT. As protein: CASSSSGSSGNTIYF. Together with reference TRBV5-5 and TRBJ1-3, the CDR3 gives the full variable domain: DAGVTQSPTHLIKTRGQQVTLRCSPISGHKSVSWYQQVLGQGPQFIFQYYEKEERGRGNFPDRFSARQFPNYSSELNVNALLLGDSALYLCASSSSGSSGNTIYFGEGSWLTVV.

The J gene is TRBJ1-3, the V gene TRBV27; D might be TRBD1 (5 bases). From germline, CDR1 is MNHEY and CDR2 SMNVEV (reference sequence). Trimming removed 5 bases from V and 0 bases from J, with 17 bases in between. There are 17 residues in the CDR3. The CDR3 nucleotides are TGTGCCAGCAGTGCCAGGGCTTTGGGTTTCTCTGGAAACACCATATATTTT. Protein sequence: CASSARALGFSGNTIYF.

The chain couples TRBV6-5 to TRBJ2-3; D is possibly TRBD2 (5 bases). Germline CDR1 reads MNHEY; CDR2 reads SVGAGI. This CDR3 has 14 residues. Trimming pared 5 bases from V and 4 bases from J, leaving 13 bases between. The CDR3 here is CASSHGRGSDTQYF. CDR3 coding DNA: TGTGCCAGCAGTCACGGACGAGGGTCAGATACGCAGTATTTT.

V usage is TRBV18 and J usage is TRBJ1-1; TRBD1 is a possible D gene (6 bases). The CDR3 is made up of 19 amino acids. Germline V gene lookup returns CDR1 KGHSH and CDR2 LQKENI. Trimming shortened V by 6 bases and J by 4 bases, and 30 bases separated the two germline ends. The CDR3 sequence is CASSHTSTGHKKRGTEAFF. DNA for the CDR3: TGTGCCAGCTCGCATACCTCCACGGGACACAAAAAACGGGGCACTGAAGCTTTCTTT.

V and J are TRBV7-2 and TRBJ1-1, with D perhaps matching TRBD1 (6 bases). The CDR3 runs 15 residues. Germline V gives CDR1 SGHTA, CDR2 FQGNSA. Trimming removed 5 bases from V and 3 bases from J, with 16 bases in between. CDR3 in DNA: TGTGCCAGCAGCCTGACACGCCCAGGGGACACTGAAGCTTTCTTT. It translates to CASSLTRPGDTEAFF.

This clone was counted a single time. The chain is built from TRBV5-1 and TRBJ1-1; D gene ambiguous. CDR3 length equals 15 residues. Trimming took 1 base from V and 1 from J, leaving 11 bases between them. Germline V lookup: CDR1 SGHRS, CDR2 YFSETQ. CDR3 loop: CASSLFGISNTEAFF. The CDR3 bases are TGCGCCAGCAGCTTGTTCGGGATCTCGAACACTGAAGCTTTCTTT.